The TCR beta chain under discussion was sequenced for a study of control samples from healthy donors and cancer patients. The sample holds one count of this clone. TCRdb keeps only in-frame clones here, not all; method: immunoSEQ multiplex PCR. The sample consists of about 130,000 clones, 85% to 95% of them appearing once. The CDR3 is made up of 18 amino acids. Per germline, CDR1 SGHNT and CDR2 YYREEE (reference sequence). J gave up 2 bases and V 0 bases, and 9 bases lay outside the gene matches. The sequence derives from an older man with head and neck cancer. The chain combines TRBV5-4 with TRBJ2-5; 11 nucleotides align to TRBD2. Source material: PBMCs. Here the CDR3 reads CASSLALSSGGTQETQYF. The CDR3, as DNA: TGTGCCAGCAGCTTGGCCCTATCTAGCGGGGGGACTCAAGAGACCCAGTACTTC.